The 31 T cell receptor beta chains presented below share a single source sample, sequenced in a study of brain metastases from non-small cell lung cancer. The assay was immunoSEQ multiplex PCR, and TCRdb's table has in-frame clones only and misses some. Among about 2,200 clones listed, 83% were seen once. Specimen: tissue from a brain metastasis. Receptors originate from a donor at least 40 years old with non-small cell lung cancer.

The V gene is TRBV27, the J gene TRBJ2-7; maybe TRBD2 (6 bases). The CDR3 length is 15 residues. The germline V gene has CDR1 MNHEY and CDR2 SMNVEV (reference sequence). The ends were cut back, 5 bases at V and 3 bases at J, with 17 bases in the middle. The CDR3 loop is CASSHRRGLYYEQYF. As DNA, the CDR3 is TGTGCCAGCAGTCACCGCCGGGGACTGTACTACGAGCAGTACTTC.

This chain joins TRBV19 and TRBJ2-5; weak D call: TRBD1 (6 bases). CDR1 and CDR2 (germline): LNHDA, SQIVND (reference sequence). The CDR3 has 14 amino acids. V lost 3 bases and J lost 5, with 13 bases in between. The chain's CDR3 is CASSMATGMETQYF. CDR3 nucleotides: TGTGCCAGTAGTATGGCAACAGGGATGGAGACCCAGTACTTC. The variable domain in full, completed from reference TRBV19 and TRBJ2-5, reads DGGITQSPKYLFRKEGQNVTLSCEQNLNHDAMYWYRQDPGQGLRLIYYSQIVNDFQKGDIAEGYSVSREKKESFPLTVTSAQKNPTAFYLCASSMATGMETQYFGPGTRLLVL.

V and J are TRBV29-1 and TRBJ2-7; D is unclear. Germline loops: CDR1 SQVTM, CDR2 ANQGSEA. The CDR3 runs 11 residues. V lost 6 bases and J 2 bases, leaving 8 bases between the germline ends. The CDR3 is CSVLPTYEQYF. CDR3 nucleotides: TGCAGCGTCCTCCCTACCTACGAGCAGTACTTC.

The chain couples TRBV5-1 to TRBJ2-7, with 11 nucleotides matching TRBD1. J lost 5 bases, V lost 9 bases, and 7 bases had no gene match. CDR1 is SGHRS, CDR2 YFSETQ, per germline. This CDR3 spans 13 amino acids. CDR3 sequence: CANNGQGANEQYF. The DNA for the CDR3 is TGCGCCAACAACGGACAGGGGGCCAACGAGCAGTACTTC. Supplemented by reference TRBV5-1 and TRBJ2-7, the full variable domain reads KAGVTQTPRYLIKTRGQQVTLSCSPISGHRSVSWYQQTPGQGLQFLFEYFSETQRNKGNFPGRFSGRQFSNSRSEMNVSTLELGDSALYLCANNGQGANEQYFGPGTRLTVT.

The rearrangement uses TRBV4-3 and TRBJ1-4; D gene unclear. The CDR3 spans 13 residues. Deletions cut 4 bases from V and 6 bases from J, with 9 bases between. Germline loops: CDR1 LGHNA, CDR2 YSLEER. The CDR3 nucleotides are TGCGCCAGCAGCCCTGCTTTTGATGAAAAACTGTTTTTT. As protein: CASSPAFDEKLFF.

This clone was seen a few times. This chain links TRBV20-1 with TRBJ1-2, with 7 nucleotides matching TRBD1. With V trimmed by 3 bases and J by 6 bases, 13 bases remained unmatched. The CDR3 runs to 15 residues. The V gene's germline CDR1 is DFQATT and CDR2 SNEGSKA (reference sequence). The CDR3 is CSASLLGTDSNGYTF. The CDR3 coding sequence is TGCAGTGCTAGTCTACTAGGGACAGATTCTAATGGCTACACCTTC.

J is TRBJ2-1 and V is TRBV28; perhaps TRBD2 as D (6 bases). The V end was cut by 6 bases, the J end by 4 bases, with 13 bases between. CDR3 length: 14 residues. The germline V gene encodes CDR1 MDHEN and CDR2 SYDVKM. The chain's CDR3 is CASRGGEAYNEQFF. DNA of the CDR3: TGTGCCAGCAGGGGGGGAGAGGCGTACAATGAGCAGTTCTTC.

This sequence joins TRBV2 and TRBJ2-7, with a possible D match to TRBD2 (5 bases). V shed 2 bases and J shed 4 bases, with 12 bases lying between them. CDR3 length: 14 amino acids. Germline V CDR1 and CDR2: SNHLY, FYNNEI. CDR3 nucleotide sequence: TGTGCCAGCAGTGAACCTGGAGGACCTTACGAGCAGTACTTC. It yields the protein CASSEPGGPYEQYF.

The chain uses TRBV2 and TRBJ1-1; 11 bases agree with TRBD1. The CDR3 loop spans 14 amino acids. CDR1 is SNHLY and CDR2 is FYNNEI in the germline V gene. V was pared by 6 bases and J by 7 bases, with 7 bases of the junction left unmatched. CDR3 amino acids: CASRDRGPRDEAFF. The CDR3 DNA is TGTGCCAGCAGGGACAGGGGGCCCAGGGATGAAGCTTTCTTT.

This clone turned up a few times. The rearrangement links TRBV30 to TRBJ1-1; maybe TRBD1 (6 bases). The ends were cut back, 4 bases at V and 1 base at J, with 10 bases in the middle. This CDR3 comprises 13 residues. Germline loops: CDR1 GTSNPN, CDR2 SVGIG (reference sequence). The CDR3 bases are TGTGCCTGGATGAGACAGGCGAACACTGAAGCTTTCTTT. Translating it yields CAWMRQANTEAFF.

V is TRBV4-2 and J is TRBJ2-1; weak D call: TRBD2 (6 bases). CDR1 LGHNA and CDR2 YNFKEQ come from the germline V gene. Trimming took off 0 bases at V and 0 bases at J, with 12 bases between the two ends. The CDR3 runs to 17 residues. The CDR3 DNA sequence: TGTGCCAGCAGCCAAGATAAGGAGGGGAGCTCCTACAATGAGCAGTTCTTC. Protein: CASSQDKEGSSYNEQFF.

This clone occurred once. The V gene is TRBV6-5, the J gene TRBJ1-2; D gene unclear. Deletions cut 4 bases from V and 8 bases from J, with 8 bases between. CDR3 size: 11 residues. The germline CDR1 and CDR2 sequences are MNHEY and SVGAGI. CDR3 bases: TGTGCCAGCAGTTCCTCGGGAGGCTACACCTTC. The encoded protein is CASSSSGGYTF.

This chain connects TRBV7-8 to TRBJ2-3; the D gene is possibly TRBD2 (7 bases). Germline values: CDR1 SGHVS, CDR2 FQNEAQ. V lost 2 bases, J lost 2 bases, and 11 bases lay in between. The CDR3 spans 15 residues. DNA for the CDR3: TGTGCCAGCAGCTTATTGGCGGGGGCCACAGATACGCAGTATTTT. Translation gives CASSLLAGATDTQYF.

V gene TRBV19 combines with J gene TRBJ1-4; D unresolved. The CDR3 sequence is 14 residues long. The germline V gene has CDR1 LNHDA and CDR2 SQIVND (reference sequence). V gave up 3 bases and J gave up 5 bases, with 10 bases separating them. The CDR3 sequence is CASSIRSTNEKLFF. The CDR3 DNA follows: TGTGCCAGTAGTATTCGCAGCACGAATGAAAAACTGTTTTTT.

With respect to this clone: This sample also contains other DNA sequences that code for the same CDR3. The chain joins TRBV5-1 to TRBJ1-1; D perhaps matches TRBD1 (6 bases). CDR1 is SGHRS, CDR2 YFSETQ, per germline. There are 15 residues in the CDR3. Trimming took 1 base from V and 1 from J, leaving 11 bases between them. DNA of the CDR3: TGCGCCAGCAGCTTGCAGGGGCGGGGGAACACTGAAGCTTTCTTT. Protein product: CASSLQGRGNTEAFF.

This rearrangement joins TRBV5-1 to TRBJ1-1; TRBD1 agrees at 7 bases. The length of the CDR3 is 15 residues. Germline V gene lookup returns CDR1 SGHRS and CDR2 YFSETQ. J lost 3 bases, V lost 3 bases, and 8 bases had no gene match. CDR3 sequence (DNA): TGCGCCAGCAGCTACTTCAGGGGGGGCTACACTGAAGCTTTCTTT. Its translation is CASSYFRGGYTEAFF.

The V and J genes are TRBV5-4 and TRBJ1-2; D is unclear. V was cut by 0 bases and J by 9 bases, with 21 bases left in between. Looked up from germline, CDR1 is SGHNT and CDR2 is YYREEE (reference sequence). This CDR3 has 16 residues. CDR3 sequence reads: CASSLASELSVSSYTF. In DNA, the CDR3 is TGTGCCAGCAGCTTGGCTAGCGAGCTGAGCGTTTCGAGCTACACCTTC.

The V gene is TRBV3-1 (or the pseudogene TRBV3-2), the J gene TRBJ2-6; 7 bases line up with TRBD1. J was trimmed by 0 bases and V by 7 bases; bases with no gene match: 9. CDR1 and CDR2 (germline): LGHDT, YNNKEL (reference sequence). This CDR3 is 17 amino acids long. CDR3 nucleotides: TGTGCCAGCACCACGGGACAGAGTAACTCTGGGGCCAACGTCCTGACTTTC. It is translated as CASTTGQSNSGANVLTF.

V gene TRBV9 combines with J gene TRBJ2-2; D may be TRBD1 or TRBD2 (5 bases each). Germline V gene lookup returns CDR1 SGDLS and CDR2 YYNGEE. The germline V and J ends were trimmed by 3 bases and 0 bases, with 12 bases remaining between them. The CDR3 has 16 amino acids. In DNA, the CDR3 is TGTGCCAGCAGCGCTCCCCTGGGGGCGAACACCGGGGAGCTGTTTTTT. It yields the protein CASSAPLGANTGELFF. Complete variable domain (other parts from reference TRBV9 and TRBJ2-2): DSGVTQTPKHLITATGQRVTLRCSPRSGDLSVYWYQQSLDQGLQFLIQYYNGEERAKGNILERFSAQQFPDLHSELNLSSLELGDSALYFCASSAPLGANTGELFFGEGSRLTVL.

V and J are TRBV5-1 and TRBJ2-5; D perhaps matches TRBD1 (5 bases). V was pared by 3 bases and J by 3 bases, with 12 bases between. Per the germline V gene, CDR1 is SGHRS and CDR2 is YFSETQ. The length of the CDR3 is 14 residues. CDR3 region: CASSWKSREETQYF. The CDR3 DNA sequence: TGCGCCAGCAGCTGGAAGAGCAGGGAAGAGACCCAGTACTTC.

J is TRBJ2-7 and V is TRBV30; 9 bases are a match to TRBD2. This CDR3 has 13 residues. V lost 5 bases and J lost 9; bases outside the gene matches: 11. Germline lookup yields CDR1 GTSNPN and CDR2 SVGIG (reference sequence). The DNA for the CDR3 is TGTGCCTGGGAATGGGGACTAGCAGGGGCGCAGTACTTC. It yields the protein CAWEWGLAGAQYF.

The chain couples TRBV30 to TRBJ1-1, with D uncertain. The V and J ends lost 4 bases and 6 bases respectively, with 9 bases between them. This CDR3 is built from 11 residues. Germline-derived CDR1 and CDR2 are GTSNPN and SVGIG (reference sequence). The CDR3 loop reads CAWTLMAEAFF. CDR3 bases: TGTGCCTGGACGCTTATGGCTGAAGCTTTCTTT.

The CDR3 bases are TGTGCCAGCAGCTTAGTACACACGAACACTGAAGCTTTCTTT. Its protein product is CASSLVHTNTEAFF. J is TRBJ1-1 and V is TRBV7-9; D gene unclear. The CDR3 spans 14 residues. V shed 1 base and J shed 1 base, with 7 bases lying between them. CDR1 and CDR2 (germline): SEHNR, FQNEAQ (reference sequence). Full variable domain (missing parts from reference TRBV7-9 and TRBJ1-1): DTGVSQNPRHKITKRGQNVTFRCDPISEHNRLYWYRQTLGQGPEFLTYFQNEAQLEKSRLLSDRFSAERPKGSFSTLEIQRTEQGDSAMYLCASSLVHTNTEAFFGQGTRLTVV.

In its sample, this clone was seen a few times. The CDR3 sequence: CASSTQTSGRFTDTQYF. CDR3 sequence (DNA): TGTGCCAGCAGCACCCAGACTAGCGGGAGGTTCACAGATACGCAGTATTTT. This chain connects TRBV27 to TRBJ2-3, with 13 bases lining up with TRBD2. The length of the CDR3 is 17 residues. The V segment lost 6 bases and the J segment 2 bases; nucleotides outside the gene matches: 8. The germline CDR1 and CDR2 sequences are MNHEY and SMNVEV (reference sequence).

A note on this clone: A clone one base away is much larger, so this may be a read error. The chain employs TRBV15 and TRBJ2-1, with TRBD2 as a possible D gene (5 bases). Germline V gene lookup returns CDR1 LNHNV and CDR2 YYDKDF (reference sequence). The CDR3 covers 15 residues. In nucleotides, the CDR3 is TGTGCCACCAGCAGCCTGGGAGCGGATTACAATAAGCAGTTCTTC. Protein sequence: CATSSLGADYNKQFF.

The V gene is TRBV18, the J gene TRBJ1-3; unclear D gene. V dropped 8 bases and J dropped 0 bases, with 14 bases sitting between them. The CDR3 extends over 15 amino acids. Germline V gene sequence: CDR1 KGHSH, CDR2 LQKENI. The CDR3 DNA is TGTGCCAGCGCCCCCGGCCGCTTCTCTGGAAACACCATATATTTT. Translation gives CASAPGRFSGNTIYF.

The gene calls are TRBV7-3 and TRBJ2-7; TRBD2 might be the D (6 bases). This CDR3 comprises 15 residues. V lost 5 bases to trimming and J lost 0 bases, with 14 bases between them. Per germline, CDR1 SGHTA and CDR2 FQGTGA. The CDR3 nucleotides are TGTGCCAGCAGCCGAGGCGGGGACTCCTCCTACGAGCAGTACTTC. It is translated as CASSRGGDSSYEQYF.

This clone was observed once. The chain recombines TRBV19 with TRBJ1-2; 9 bases are a match to TRBD1. Germline V gene data show CDR1 as LNHDA and CDR2 as SQIVND (reference sequence). Unmatched junction bases numbered 7, after V lost 7 bases and J lost 4 bases. This CDR3 is 14 amino acids long. The CDR3 reads CASTQGDRAYGYTF. For the CDR3, the DNA is TGTGCCAGTACCCAAGGGGACAGGGCCTATGGCTACACCTTC.

The rearrangement uses TRBV6-1 and TRBJ1-2, with TRBD1 matching over 8 bases. There are 14 residues in the CDR3. The germline V gene encodes CDR1 MNHNS and CDR2 SASEGT. Trimming removed 6 bases from V and 7 bases from J; junction bases left unmatched: 10. CDR3 sequence (DNA): TGTGCCAGCAGAGATACCGGGACAGGCGGTGGCTACACCTTC. It encodes CASRDTGTGGGYTF.

The rearrangement links TRBV9 to TRBJ2-2, with TRBD1 matching over 7 bases. V shed 6 bases and J 2 bases; nucleotides not matched to a gene: 10. CDR3 length: 16 residues. Germline CDR1 reads SGDLS; CDR2 reads YYNGEE. The CDR3 sequence is CASNNQGQLNTGELFF. The CDR3 region has the DNA TGTGCCAGCAACAACCAGGGACAGTTAAACACCGGGGAGCTGTTTTTT.

Only one count was recorded for this clone. The same CDR3 arises from other DNA sequences in this sample as well. The chain recombines TRBV11-3 with TRBJ2-5; TRBD2 agrees at 9 bases. Germline V gene data show CDR1 as SGHNT and CDR2 as YENEEA. The CDR3 consists of 15 residues. The trim removed 1 base at V and 3 bases at J, leaving 3 bases unmatched. The CDR3 is CASSLGVAGEETQYF. CDR3 in DNA: TGTGCCAGCAGCTTAGGAGTAGCGGGAGAAGAGACCCAGTACTTC.